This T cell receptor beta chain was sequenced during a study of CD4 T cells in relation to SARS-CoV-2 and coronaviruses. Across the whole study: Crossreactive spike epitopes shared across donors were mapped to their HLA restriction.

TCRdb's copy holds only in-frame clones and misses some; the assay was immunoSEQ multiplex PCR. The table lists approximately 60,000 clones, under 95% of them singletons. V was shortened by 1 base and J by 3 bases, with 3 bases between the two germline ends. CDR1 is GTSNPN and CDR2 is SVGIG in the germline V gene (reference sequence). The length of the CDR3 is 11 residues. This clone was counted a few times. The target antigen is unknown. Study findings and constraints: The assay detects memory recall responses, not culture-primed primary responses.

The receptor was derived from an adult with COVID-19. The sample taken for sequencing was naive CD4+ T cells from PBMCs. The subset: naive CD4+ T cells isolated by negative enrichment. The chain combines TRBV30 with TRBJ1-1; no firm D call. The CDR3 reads CAWSAYTEAFF. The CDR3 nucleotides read TGTGCCTGGAGTGCTTACACTGAAGCTTTCTTT.